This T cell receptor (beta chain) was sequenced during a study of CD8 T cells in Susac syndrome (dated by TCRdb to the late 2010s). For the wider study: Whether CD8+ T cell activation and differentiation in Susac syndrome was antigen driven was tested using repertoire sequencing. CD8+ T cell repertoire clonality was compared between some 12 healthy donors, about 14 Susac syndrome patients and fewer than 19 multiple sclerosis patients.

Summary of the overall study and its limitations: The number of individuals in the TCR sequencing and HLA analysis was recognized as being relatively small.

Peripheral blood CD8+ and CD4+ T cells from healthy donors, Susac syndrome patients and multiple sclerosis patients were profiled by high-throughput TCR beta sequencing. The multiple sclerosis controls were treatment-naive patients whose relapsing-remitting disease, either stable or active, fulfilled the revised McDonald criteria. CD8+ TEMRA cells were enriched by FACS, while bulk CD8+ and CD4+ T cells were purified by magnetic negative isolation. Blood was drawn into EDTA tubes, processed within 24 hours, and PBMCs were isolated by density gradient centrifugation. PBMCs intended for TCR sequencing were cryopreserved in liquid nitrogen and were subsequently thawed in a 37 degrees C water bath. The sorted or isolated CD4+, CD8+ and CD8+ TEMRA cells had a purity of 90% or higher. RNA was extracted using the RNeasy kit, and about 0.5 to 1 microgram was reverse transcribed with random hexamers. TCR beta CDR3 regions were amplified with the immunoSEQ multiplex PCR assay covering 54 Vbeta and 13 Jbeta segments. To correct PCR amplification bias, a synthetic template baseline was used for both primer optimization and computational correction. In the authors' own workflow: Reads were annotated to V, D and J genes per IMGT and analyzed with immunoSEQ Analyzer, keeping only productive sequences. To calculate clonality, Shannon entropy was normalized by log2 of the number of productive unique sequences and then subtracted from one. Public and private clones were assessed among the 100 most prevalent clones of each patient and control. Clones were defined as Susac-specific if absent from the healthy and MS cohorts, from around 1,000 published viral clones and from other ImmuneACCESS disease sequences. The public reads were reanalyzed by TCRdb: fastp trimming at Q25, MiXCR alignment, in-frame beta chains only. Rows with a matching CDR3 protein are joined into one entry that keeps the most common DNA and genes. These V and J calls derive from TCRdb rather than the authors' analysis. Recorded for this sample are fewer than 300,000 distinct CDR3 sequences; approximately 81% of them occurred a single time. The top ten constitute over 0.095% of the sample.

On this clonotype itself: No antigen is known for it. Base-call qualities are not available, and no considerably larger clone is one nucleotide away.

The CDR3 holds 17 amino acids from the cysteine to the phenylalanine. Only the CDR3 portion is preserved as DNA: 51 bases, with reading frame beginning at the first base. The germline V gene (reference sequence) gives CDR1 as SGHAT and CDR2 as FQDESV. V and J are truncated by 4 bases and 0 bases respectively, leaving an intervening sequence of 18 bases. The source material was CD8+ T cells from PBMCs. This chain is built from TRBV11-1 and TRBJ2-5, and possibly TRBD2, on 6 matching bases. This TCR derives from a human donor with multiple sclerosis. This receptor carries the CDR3 CASSSRGGGMDQETQYF. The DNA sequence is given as TGTGCCAGCAGCTCCCGAGGTGGGGGGATGGACCAAGAGACCCAGTACTTC.